The source of this TCR beta chain is a study of T cell responses to AZD1222 COVID-19 vaccine. The data were produced by immunoSEQ multiplex PCR, yet TCRdb's version contains in-frame clones alone and is incomplete. The sample gives fewer than 150,000 clones, more than 75% of which show up once; roughly 4% is in the top ten. Analysis merged second doses at about 4 or about 12 weeks. Sequenced here: peripheral blood, sampled 28 days after the second AZD1222 dose. This clonotype originated in an adult who received the AZD1222 COVID-19 vaccine.

The CDR3 reads CASSLGVTAGWNTEAFF. In DNA form, the CDR3 reads TGTGCCAGCAGCTTGGGGGTAACAGCGGGGTGGAACACTGAAGCTTTCTTT. The chain has TRBV5-8 and TRBJ1-1; no clear D. Germline CDR1 SGHTS, CDR2 YDEGEE. With 0 bases removed from V and 1 base from J, the gap between germline ends came to 16 bases. The length of the CDR3 is 17 residues. The variable domain in full, completed from reference TRBV5-8 and TRBJ1-1, reads EAGVTQSPTHLIKTRGQQATLRCSPISGHTSVYWYQQALGLGLQFLLWYDEGEERNRGNFPPRFSGRQFPNYSSELNVNALELEDSALYLCASSLGVTAGWNTEAFFGQGTRLTVV.